This is a list of T cell receptor beta chains from one sample in a study of immune cell composition in non-small cell lung cancer. TCRdb keeps only in-frame clones here, not all; method: immunoSEQ multiplex PCR. The table includes 4,000 to 4,500 clones, approximately 69% detected once. The sequenced sample consisted of lung tumor tissue. These receptors all come from a human donor with non-small cell lung cancer. Both conserved end residues are part of each CDR3. The D gene is left open where the match is weak. The size entry is marked missing in some rows and otherwise reads once, few, many or a size class.

>TRBV11-2|TRBJ2-3|.|once
CASSLGGRGSTDTQYF
TGTGCCAGCAGCTTAGGAGGCAGGGGTAGCACAGATACGCAGTATTTT
>TRBV28|TRBJ2-2|.|.
CASSPPGTSNTGELFF
TGTGCCAGCAGTCCCCCCGGGACATCGAACACCGGGGAGCTGTTTTTT
>TRBV10-3|TRBJ2-3|TRBD2|.
CAIRTSGSDTTDTQYF
TGTGCCATCAGAACTAGCGGGAGTGACACCACAGATACGCAGTATTTT
>TRBV6-5|TRBJ1-2|.|.
CASSYGGYDYGYTF
TGTGCCAGCAGTTACGGGGGGTACGACTATGGCTACACCTTC
>TRBV27|TRBJ2-7|.|.
CASSLSEVPGEQYF
TGTGCCAGCAGTTTATCGGAGGTACCGGGGGAGCAGTACTTC
>TRBV5-1|TRBJ2-7|.|.
CASSAGSGSGSYEQYF
TGCGCCAGCAGCGCCGGTTCGGGGAGCGGGTCCTACGAGCAGTACTTC
>TRBV19|TRBJ2-1|.|.
CASSMVAANNEQFF
TGTGCCAGTAGTATGGTAGCGGCTAACAATGAGCAGTTCTTC
>TRBV4-2|TRBJ1-2|.|.
CASSRADGGYTF
TGTGCCAGCAGCCGAGCGGATGGGGGCTACACCTTC
>TRBV5-6|TRBJ2-7|.|once
CASSPEAGQYEQYF
TGTGCCAGCAGCCCAGAAGCAGGGCAATACGAGCAGTACTTC
>TRBV5-6|TRBJ1-1|.|.
CASSLEGVRAFF
TGTGCCAGCAGCTTGGAGGGGGTTCGGGCTTTCTTT
>TRBV9|TRBJ1-1|.|few
CASSVALLGVTEAFF
TGTGCCAGCAGCGTAGCTCTACTGGGAGTCACTGAAGCTTTCTTT
>TRBV5-5|TRBJ1-1|.|.
CASSFTGFANTEAFF
TGTGCCAGCAGCTTTACAGGGTTCGCGAACACTGAAGCTTTCTTT
>TRBV7-9|TRBJ1-2|TRBD1|.
CASSFGTAVTPNYGYTF
TGTGCCAGCAGCTTCGGGACAGCCGTCACTCCTAACTATGGCTACACCTTC
>TRBV28|TRBJ2-7|TRBD2|.
CATNGLAAITYEQYF
TGTGCCACCAACGGTCTAGCGGCCATAACCTACGAGCAGTACTTC
>TRBV5-8|TRBJ2-3|.|.
CASTLAGTDTQYF
TGTGCCAGCACCCTGGCTGGCACAGATACGCAGTATTTT
>TRBV27|TRBJ2-7|.|.
CASSETYRDLFYEQYF
TGTGCCAGCAGTGAGACTTACCGGGACTTATTCTACGAGCAGTACTTC
>TRBV29-1|TRBJ2-6|TRBD2|.
CSVAGGSGANVLTF
TGCAGCGTTGCGGGGGGATCTGGGGCCAACGTCCTGACTTTC
>TRBV7-2|TRBJ1-2|.|.
CASSRGQIYGYTF
TGTGCCAGCAGCCGGGGACAAATCTATGGCTACACCTTC
>TRBV28|TRBJ1-5|.|.
CASSPRTVDQPQHF
TGTGCCAGCAGCCCTCGAACAGTCGATCAGCCCCAGCATTTT
>TRBV27|TRBJ2-7|TRBD2|.
CASTSFILGGSNKQYF
TGTGCCAGCACTTCATTTATCTTGGGAGGGAGTAACAAGCAGTACTTC
>TRBV21-1|TRBJ2-5|.|few
CASSLNRVSETQYF
TGTGCCAGCAGTCTTAATCGAGTTTCGGAGACCCAGTACTTC
>TRBV28|TRBJ1-2|.|.
CASLSGGLDYGYTF
TGTGCCAGCCTCTCGGGGGGGTTGGACTATGGCTACACCTTC
>TRBV6-6|TRBJ1-1|.|.
CASSVPPRGGAEAFF
TGTGCCAGCAGCGTACCCCCTCGAGGGGGGGCTGAAGCTTTCTTT